These 17 T cell receptor beta chains were all obtained from the same sample, sequenced in a study of blood T cell repertoires in COVID-19. Produced via immunoSEQ multiplex PCR; TCRdb's table is partial and in-frame only. The sample yields around 200,000 clones, about 80% seen once. The sample taken for sequencing was peripheral blood. These receptor sequences come from a human donor with acute or convalescent COVID-19. The donor label of this sample is uncertain.

This clone was counted only a few times. The chain combines TRBV5-4 with TRBJ2-2; 7 bases align to TRBD1. The CDR3 runs to 14 residues. V lost 3 bases and J lost 1; bases outside the gene matches: 0. CDR1 is SGHNT and CDR2 is YYREEE in the germline V gene (reference sequence). The CDR3 DNA follows: TGTGCCAGCAGCTGGGACAGGAACACCGGGGAGCTGTTTTTT. The encoded protein is CASSWDRNTGELFF.

V is TRBV30 and J is TRBJ2-5; 8 positions agree with TRBD2. Trimming took 4 bases from V and 1 from J; bases not matched to a gene: 8. Germline CDR1 is GTSNPN and CDR2 is SVGIG (reference sequence). This CDR3 spans 15 amino acids. The CDR3 region has the DNA TGTGCCTGGACCGGGGGGGCGGGAGGCCAAGAGACCCAGTACTTC. Translated: CAWTGGAGGQETQYF.

The J gene is TRBJ1-5, the V gene TRBV3-1 (or the pseudogene TRBV3-2); a possible D gene is TRBD1 (5 bases). V gave up 0 bases and J gave up 9 bases, with 12 bases separating them. There are 14 residues in the CDR3. CDR1 and CDR2 (germline): LGHDT, YNNKEL (reference sequence). CDR3 in amino acids: CASSQDWRDRPQHF. The CDR3 DNA sequence: TGTGCCAGCAGCCAAGATTGGAGGGACCGGCCCCAGCATTTT.

The J gene is TRBJ2-1, the V gene TRBV5-4; TRBD2 might be the D (7 bases). Trimming left V 0 bases short and J 4 bases short, with 14 bases between. Germline CDR1 SGHNT, CDR2 YYREEE (reference sequence). This CDR3 region has 16 residues. The CDR3 loop reads CASSLGGASGYNEQFF. DNA of the CDR3: TGTGCCAGCAGCTTGGGGGGGGCTAGCGGTTACAATGAGCAGTTCTTC.

This chain joins TRBV30 and TRBJ1-5, with TRBD1 as a possible D gene (5 bases). CDR1 and CDR2 from the germline V gene are GTSNPN and SVGIG (reference sequence). Trimming removed 1 base at V and 2 bases at J, with 12 bases between. The CDR3 is 15 residues long. The CDR3 coding sequence is TGTGCCTGGAGTGGCGGGACTCAGGGCAATCAGCCCCAGCATTTT. Translating it yields CAWSGGTQGNQPQHF. Using reference TRBV30 and TRBJ1-5 for the parts outside the CDR3, the full variable domain is SQTIHQWPATLVQPVGSPLSLECTVEGTSNPNLYWYRQAAGRGLQLLFYSVGIGQISSEVPQNLSASRPQDRQFILSSKKLLLSDSGFYLCAWSGGTQGNQPQHFGDGTRLSIL.

The chain combines TRBV7-9 with TRBJ1-2, with D possibly matching TRBD1 (5 bases). Trimming removed 2 bases from V and 0 bases from J, with 10 bases in between. Germline CDR1 reads SEHNR; CDR2 reads FQNEAQ (reference sequence). The CDR3 length is 15 residues. CDR3: CASSLPLTANYGYTF. In nucleotides, the CDR3 is TGTGCCAGCAGCTTACCCCTGACAGCTAACTATGGCTACACCTTC.

The rearrangement joins TRBV6-1 to TRBJ2-7; D is perhaps TRBD1 (6 bases). This CDR3 comprises 15 residues. Per the germline V gene, CDR1 is MNHNS and CDR2 is SASEGT. Trimming removed 2 bases from V and 2 bases from J, with 13 bases in between. CDR3 loop: CASSEQGTVPYEQYF. In DNA form, the CDR3 reads TGTGCCAGCAGTGAACAGGGGACGGTCCCCTACGAGCAGTACTTC.

This chain links TRBV4-2 with TRBJ1-5, with TRBD1 as a possible D gene (5 bases). V lost 1 base, J lost 7 bases, and 14 bases lay in between. The CDR3 runs to 15 residues. Per germline, CDR1 LGHNA and CDR2 YNFKEQ. In DNA, the CDR3 is TGTGCCAGCAGCCAAGCTGGACATTCGGGCCAGCCCCAGCATTTT. Its protein is CASSQAGHSGQPQHF.

CDR3 DNA: TGTGCCAGCAGCCAAGAGACTAGCGGGGGGCTAGCCAAAAACATTCAGTACTTC. This translates into CASSQETSGGLAKNIQYF. The chain combines TRBV4-2 with TRBJ2-4; 13 bases align to TRBD2. The CDR3 covers 18 residues. Germline V gives CDR1 LGHNA, CDR2 YNFKEQ. J was trimmed by 0 bases and V by 0 bases; bases with no gene match: 2.

The chain couples TRBV11-2 to TRBJ2-2, with D possibly being TRBD2 (5 bases). V shed 1 base and J shed 0 bases, with 9 bases lying between them. Germline V gives CDR1 SGHAT, CDR2 FQNNGV. The length of the CDR3 is 16 residues. CDR3 residues: CASSLARTPNTGELFF. For the CDR3, the DNA is TGTGCCAGCAGCTTAGCGCGGACTCCGAACACCGGGGAGCTGTTTTTT.

V is TRBV10-3 and J is TRBJ2-7, with TRBD2 as a possible D gene (7 bases). With 11 bases removed from V and 9 bases from J, the gap between germline ends came to 20 bases. The CDR3 has 12 residues. The germline V gene encodes CDR1 ENHRY and CDR2 SYGVKD. The CDR3 DNA reads as TGTGCCGGGGGGAGGGGGACTAAGGCGCAGTACTTC. Its translation is CAGGRGTKAQYF.

The chain carries TRBV18 and TRBJ1-1; D remains unclear. Germline V gene data show CDR1 as KGHSH and CDR2 as LQKENI. This CDR3 region has 14 residues. V lost 2 bases and J 1 base, leaving 8 bases between the germline ends. The CDR3 bases are TGTGCCAGCTCACCAATGGGAGCGAACACTGAAGCTTTCTTT. Residues: CASSPMGANTEAFF.

This chain connects TRBV5-1 to TRBJ1-5; TRBD1 might be the D (6 bases). The germline V and J ends were trimmed by 2 bases and 1 base, with 10 bases remaining between them. The CDR3 is made up of 15 amino acids. The germline CDR1 and CDR2 sequences are SGHRS and YFSETQ. The CDR3 loop reads CASSFGGQSNQPQHF. The CDR3 nucleotides read TGCGCCAGCAGCTTCGGGGGGCAAAGCAATCAGCCCCAGCATTTT.

This clone was found a few times. The chain links TRBV27 to TRBJ1-2; D remains ambiguous. CDR3 size: 15 residues. Germline CDR1 is MNHEY and CDR2 is SMNVEV (reference sequence). V dropped 4 bases and J dropped 4 bases, with 16 bases sitting between them. Here the CDR3 DNA reads TGTGCCAGCAGTTCCCCTTCGGAGGGTTCCTATGGCTACACCTTC. It yields the protein CASSSPSEGSYGYTF.

The CDR3 protein is CASSPPADRRLGYTF. The CDR3 DNA reads TGTGCCAGCAGCCCCCCCGCGGACAGGCGCCTTGGCTACACCTTC. J is TRBJ1-2 and V is TRBV6-5; TRBD1 agrees at 7 bases. The trim removed 6 bases at V and 7 bases at J, leaving 14 bases unmatched. Germline V gives CDR1 MNHEY, CDR2 SVGAGI. The CDR3 extends over 15 amino acids.

This clone was seen a single time. The rearrangement uses TRBV18 and TRBJ2-7; 8 nucleotides match TRBD1. The CDR3 contains 16 residues. V shed 3 bases, J shed 2 bases, and the junction held 9 bases outside the gene matches. CDR1 KGHSH and CDR2 LQKENI come from the germline V gene. CDR3 coding DNA: TGTGCCAGCTCACCCGCCAGGACAGGGTCCCCCTACGAGCAGTACTTC. The encoded protein is CASSPARTGSPYEQYF.

The J gene is TRBJ2-7, the V gene TRBV29-1; maybe TRBD2 (6 bases). The CDR3 loop spans 14 amino acids. Germline lookup yields CDR1 SQVTM and CDR2 ANQGSEA. Trimming removed 5 bases from V and 0 bases from J, with 14 bases in between. The CDR3, as DNA: TGCAGCGTTTTGTCCGGGAGAAGCTCCTACGAGCAGTACTTC. Protein sequence: CSVLSGRSSYEQYF.